The next 4 T cell receptor beta chains were all read from a single sample in a study of cytotoxic CD8 clonotypes in ibrutinib-treated CLL. TCRdb's table, derived via immunoSEQ multiplex PCR, lists solely in-frame clones and lacks some. The sample carries some 310,000 clones, roughly 80% recorded once. The material sequenced was PBMCs, taken before ibrutinib treatment. The receptors were sampled from a human donor with chronic lymphocytic leukemia.

This sequence joins TRBV7-9 and TRBJ2-3; D call uncertain. The CDR3 consists of 14 residues. Looked up from germline, CDR1 is SEHNR and CDR2 is FQNEAQ (reference sequence). V lost 1 base and J lost 3, with 8 bases in between. CDR3 DNA: TGTGCCAGCAGCTTAGAGCCGGCTACAGATACGCAGTATTTT. It specifies CASSLEPATDTQYF.

The chain is built from TRBV6-1 and TRBJ2-7, with 9 positions matching TRBD1. Germline CDR1 reads MNHNS; CDR2 reads SASEGT. This CDR3 contains 16 residues. Losses at the gene ends were 3 bases for V and 1 base for J; bases not matched to a gene: 7. CDR3 coding DNA: TGTGCCAGCAGTGAGGTAGGGACAGGGACTTCCTACGAGCAGTACTTC. Residues: CASSEVGTGTSYEQYF.

This rearrangement joins TRBV29-1 to TRBJ2-3; the D call may be TRBD1 or TRBD2 (5 bases each). Deletions cut 6 bases from V and 2 bases from J, with 12 bases between. This CDR3 has 13 amino acids. Germline V gives CDR1 SQVTM, CDR2 ANQGSEA. CDR3 sequence (DNA): TGCAGCGTGGATGGGGGATCCACAGATACGCAGTATTTT. Protein sequence: CSVDGGSTDTQYF.

The chain carries TRBV5-8 and TRBJ2-5; maybe TRBD2 (6 bases). Germline V CDR1 and CDR2: SGHTS, YDEGEE. The CDR3 covers 15 residues. The V end was cut by 0 bases, the J end by 2 bases, with 11 bases between. The CDR3 nucleotides are TGTGCCAGCAGCTTGGGGAGGGCCGGACAAGAGACCCAGTACTTC. Translating gives CASSLGRAGQETQYF.